The clone carrying this T cell receptor beta chain has only a few counts. In the original processing: Estimates of nucleated cell counts were drawn from the amplification of reference gene primers. Sequencing was performed with immunoSEQ multiplex PCR; in TCRdb, only in-frame clones are kept and a portion is missing. Clone size and the V and J calls come from that table; the DNA yielded D and trimming. The data show about 170,000 clones, around 82% seen once. This sample was taken from a study of blood T cell repertoires in COVID-19. On the study more broadly: COVID-19 samples, acute and convalescent, were from the United States, Italy and Spain.

There are 19 residues in the CDR3. V gave up 0 bases and J gave up 4 bases, with 25 bases separating them. Per the germline V gene, CDR1 is SGHRS and CDR2 is YFSETQ. Seattle patients were enrolled while actively infected and followed longitudinally. Sequencing was carried out using peripheral blood. The rearrangement links TRBV5-1 to TRBJ1-1; D not resolved. The origin of this receptor is a woman in her 40s with COVID-19, enrolled during active disease. CDR3 nucleotide sequence: TGCGCCAGCAGCTTGGGCCCCGGGAAATCCTTGCCGACACGCACTGAAGCTTTCTTT. Translated, it gives CASSLGPGKSLPTRTEAFF.